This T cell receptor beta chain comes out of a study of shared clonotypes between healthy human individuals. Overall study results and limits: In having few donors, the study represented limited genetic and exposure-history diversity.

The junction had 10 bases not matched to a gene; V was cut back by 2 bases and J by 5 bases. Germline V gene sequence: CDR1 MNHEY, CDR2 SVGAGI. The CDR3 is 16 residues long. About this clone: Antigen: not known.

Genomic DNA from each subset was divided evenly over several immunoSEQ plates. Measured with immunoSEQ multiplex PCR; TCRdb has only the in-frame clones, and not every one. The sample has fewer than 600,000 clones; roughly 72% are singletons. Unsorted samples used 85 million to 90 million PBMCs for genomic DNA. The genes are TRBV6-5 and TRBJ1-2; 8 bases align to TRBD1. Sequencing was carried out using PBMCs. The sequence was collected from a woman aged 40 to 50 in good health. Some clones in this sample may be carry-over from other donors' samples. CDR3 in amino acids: CASSYLIGQGEYGYTF. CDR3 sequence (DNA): TGTGCCAGCAGTTACCTGATCGGACAGGGAGAGTATGGCTACACCTTC.